This T cell receptor (beta chain) stems from a study of sequential checkpoint blockade in melanoma. Study background: Arm A got nivolumab then ipilimumab; arm B the reverse, 1:1.

This clone was observed a handful of times. Germline loops: CDR1 SGHDT, CDR2 YYEEEE. This CDR3 is built from 13 residues. V lost 2 bases to trimming and J lost 10 bases, with 15 bases between them. Stated treatment: randomized to nivolumab then ipilimumab (arm A) or the reverse (arm B). DNA-damaging chemotherapy had not been given to any patient beforehand. Sequencing used immunoSEQ multiplex PCR; TCRdb keeps in-frame clones, though not all of them. The data contain about 14,000 clones, 50% to 55% of them seen just once; the ten biggest clones take up about 16%. The clonotype originates from a human donor with melanoma. This sequence joins TRBV5-6 and TRBJ1-2; possibly TRBD1 for D (6 bases). The source material was CD8+ T cells sorted from blood (inferred from file names), sampled from a patient given nivolumab and ipilimumab in sequence. Written as DNA, the CDR3 is TGTGCCAGCAGCTTCGGGACAAGGTCTGACTACACCTTC. Translation: CASSFGTRSDYTF.